The sequence of this TCR beta chain was determined in a study of CD8 T cells in ankylosing spondylitis. Broader study findings: Clones tied to disease were said to be significantly enriched in matched ankylosing spondylitis synovial fluid. A TCR beta motif of under ten highly homologous variants seemed to mark ankylosing spondylitis blood.

TCRdb recomputed calls from the 5' RACE reads with MiXCR, one row per CDR3 protein. Of a few hundred thousand distinct CDR3 sequences listed, roughly 8% are singletons. This clonotype was seen repeatedly, ten times or more. Its antigen is as yet unknown. An end of the junction differs from the germline gene, which may be a read error. Germline V gene lookup returns CDR1 SGHRS and CDR2 YFSETQ. The CDR3 runs to 11 residues. Sequenced input: blood, either unsorted or a sorted T cell fraction (not recorded which). This clonotype was obtained from a male donor with ankylosing spondylitis. V gene TRBV5-1 combines with J gene TRBJ2-1; D is ambiguous. This chain's CDR3 is CASSSGNEQFF. The CDR3 DNA reads as TGTGCCAGCAGCTCCGGGAATGAGCAGTTCTTC. The entire variable domain, with the rest obtained from reference TRBV5-1 and TRBJ2-1, is as follows: KAGVTQTPRYLIKTRGQQVTLSCSPISGHRSVSWYQQTPGQGLQFLFEYFSETQRNKGNFPGRFSGRQFSNSRSEMNVSTLELGDSALYLCASSSGNEQFFGPGTRLTVL.